A single sample is the source of the 17 T cell receptor beta chains below, sequenced in a study of T cells in Graves' hyperthyroidism and ophthalmopathy (dated by TCRdb to about 2019). Receptor libraries were prepared by multiplex PCR. Sequencer: Illumina HiSeq 2000. Amplification of TCR beta CDR3 regions was carried out from RNA transcripts. For the first round of RT-PCR on the TCR CDR3, the HTBI primer set was used together with the Qiagen OneStep RT-PCR kit. In TCRdb, the public reads were trimmed at Q25 with fastp and aligned with MiXCR, with productive beta chains retained. Every entry covers one CDR3 protein and lists the most common genes and DNA from its rows. This sample lists about 200,000 distinct CDR3 sequences; 15% to 20% were detected once. The ten largest clones take up roughly 44% of the sample. Source material: blood. The receptors originated from a man in his forties with Graves' hyperthyroidism.

This clonotype was seen more than once but under ten times. The chain is built from TRBV12-3 or TRBV12-4 and TRBJ1-1, with D perhaps TRBD1 (6 bases). The CDR3 has 17 amino acids. Trimming cost V 10 bases and J 4 bases, with 28 bases left between them. CDR3 in amino acids: CATNPRGGPTGGTEAFF. As DNA, the CDR3 is TGTGCCACCAACCCGCGTGGGGGCCCGACTGGTGGCACTGAAGCTTTCTTT.

Ten or more counts support this clonotype. This chain uses TRBV7-9 with TRBJ2-1; tentative D call: TRBD2 (6 bases). V lost 7 bases to trimming and J lost 6 bases, with 22 bases between them. CDR3 length equals 16 residues. Per germline, CDR1 SEHNR and CDR2 FQNEAQ (reference sequence). CDR3 amino acids: CASKGAAWGDPNEQFF. The CDR3 nucleotides read TGTGCCAGCAAGGGAGCGGCTTGGGGGGACCCCAATGAGCAGTTCTTC.

This chain uses TRBV6-5 with TRBJ2-3; 11 bases agree with TRBD2. The CDR3 sequence is 18 residues long. Germline V lookup: CDR1 MNHEY, CDR2 SVGAGI. V shed 0 bases, J shed 5 bases, and the junction held 10 bases outside the gene matches. The CDR3 DNA follows: TGTGCCAGCAGTTACTCTCAGCCCCTAGCGGGGGGACAAGATACGCAGTATTTT. Translated: CASSYSQPLAGGQDTQYF.

The sample holds many counts of this clonotype. The chain joins TRBV18 to TRBJ1-4; D unclear. V lost 3 bases to trimming and J lost 7 bases, with 9 bases between them. In germline, CDR1 is KGHSH, CDR2 LQKENI. The CDR3 extends over 13 amino acids. The DNA for the CDR3 is TGTGCCAGCTCACCCAGCGAAGGTGAAAAACTGTTTTTT. Residues: CASSPSEGEKLFF.

This clonotype has only a few counts. The chain joins TRBV29-1 to TRBJ1-1; TRBD1 is a possible D gene (5 bases). The CDR3 is 14 residues long. Deletions cut 4 bases from V and 2 bases from J, with 14 bases between. Germline assignment: CDR1 SQVTM and CDR2 ANQGSEA. CDR3: CSVAPRGFNTEAFF. DNA for the CDR3: TGCAGCGTTGCTCCTAGGGGATTTAACACTGAAGCTTTCTTT.

This clonotype has just one count. The chain recombines TRBV2 with TRBJ1-1; possibly TRBD1 for D (5 bases). V lost 4 bases and J lost 3, with 9 bases in between. The CDR3 is made up of 13 amino acids. Germline V lookup: CDR1 SNHLY, CDR2 FYNNEI. The CDR3 sequence is CASSVGEYTEAFF. The CDR3 coding sequence is TGTGCCAGCAGTGTGGGGGAGTACACTGAAGCTTTCTTT.

This clonotype was picked up many times. The chain carries TRBV20-1 and TRBJ2-6; D perhaps matches TRBD1 (5 bases). Germline CDR1 is DFQATT and CDR2 is SNEGSKA (reference sequence). The CDR3 is made up of 13 amino acids. The V end was cut by 5 bases, the J end by 12 bases, with 17 bases between. The CDR3 is CSAEDTLDLVLTF. The CDR3 DNA is TGCAGTGCTGAGGACACGCTAGATCTCGTCCTGACTTTC.

V usage is TRBV10-3 and J usage is TRBJ2-7, with 9 nucleotides matching TRBD1. Germline CDR1 reads ENHRY; CDR2 reads SYGVKD. The CDR3 has 14 amino acids. V shed 5 bases and J 0 bases; nucleotides not matched to a gene: 2. The CDR3 loop is CAISRGQGSYEQYF. The CDR3 bases are TGTGCCATCAGTAGGGGACAGGGCTCCTACGAGCAGTACTTC.

This clonotype was recorded at least ten times. The chain employs TRBV5-6 and TRBJ1-4; D uncertain. Per germline, CDR1 SGHDT and CDR2 YYEEEE. V lost 5 bases, J lost 0 bases, and 8 bases lay in between. The CDR3 has 14 amino acids. The CDR3 loop reads CASSLEATNEKLFF. The CDR3 nucleotides read TGTGCCAGCAGTTTAGAAGCAACTAATGAAAAACTGTTTTTT.

This clonotype was observed at least ten times. This chain joins TRBV20-1 and TRBJ1-2, with D possibly TRBD1 on 6 matching bases. CDR1 DFQATT and CDR2 SNEGSKA come from the germline V gene (reference sequence). The length of the CDR3 is 13 residues. The V end was cut by 3 bases, the J end by 8 bases, with 16 bases between. CDR3 loop: CSASPSGEGGYTF. In DNA, the CDR3 is TGCAGTGCTAGCCCCTCAGGGGAGGGCGGCTACACCTTC.

The CDR3 DNA reads as TGTGCCATCAGTGAGTCGTTGGGGGGGAACACTGAAGCTTTCTTT. Translation: CAISESLGGNTEAFF. The chain joins TRBV10-3 to TRBJ1-1, with a tentative D call TRBD1 (5 bases). V dropped 0 bases and J dropped 1 base, with 9 bases sitting between them. This CDR3 comprises 15 residues. Germline-derived CDR1 and CDR2 are ENHRY and SYGVKD.

The rearrangement joins TRBV5-1 to TRBJ2-7; 7 nucleotides match TRBD1. The V and J ends lost 0 bases and 3 bases, in that order; junction bases with no gene match: 6. CDR3 length: 15 amino acids. Germline CDR1 SGHRS, CDR2 YFSETQ. The CDR3 loop reads CASSLEAGGSYEQYF. The CDR3 bases are TGCGCCAGCAGCTTGGAGGCAGGGGGTAGCTACGAGCAGTACTTC. The full variable domain, its missing parts supplied by reference TRBV5-1 and TRBJ2-7, is KAGVTQTPRYLIKTRGQQVTLSCSPISGHRSVSWYQQTPGQGLQFLFEYFSETQRNKGNFPGRFSGRQFSNSRSEMNVSTLELGDSALYLCASSLEAGGSYEQYFGPGTRLTVT.

This clonotype was recorded at least ten times. The J gene is TRBJ1-4, the V gene TRBV28; D is possibly TRBD1 (5 bases). V lost 7 bases, J lost 8 bases, and 20 bases lay in between. Germline V gene lookup returns CDR1 MDHEN and CDR2 SYDVKM. There are 15 residues in the CDR3. The CDR3 DNA sequence: TGTGCCAGCACCCCCCCCGTGGGGGTCCACGAAAAACTGTTTTTT. It specifies CASTPPVGVHEKLFF.

The table lists this clonotype with a few counts. The V call is TRBV6-4, the J call TRBJ1-2; possible D gene TRBD1, 6 bases. The germline gives CDR1 MRHNA, CDR2 SNTAGT. Between the trimmed V and J ends, which lost 5 bases and 0 bases, there was a span of 13 bases. The CDR3 has 15 amino acids. The DNA of the CDR3 is TGTGCCAGCAGTCAAGACAGGCCGTCTAACTATGGCTACACCTTC. This encodes CASSQDRPSNYGYTF.

The table lists this clonotype with many counts. V is TRBV11-2 and J is TRBJ2-5, with D perhaps matching TRBD2 (5 bases). Trimming cost V 5 bases and J 0 bases, with 7 bases left between them. Germline loops: CDR1 SGHAT, CDR2 FQNNGV. CDR3 length: 13 amino acids. CDR3 sequence (DNA): TGTGCCAGCAGCCCCGGGAACCAAGAGACCCAGTACTTC. Amino acids: CASSPGNQETQYF.

Note on this clonotype: It may be a read error: a sequence one base away is much more abundant. This chain connects TRBV29-1 to TRBJ2-2; 7 bases are shared with TRBD2. This CDR3 is built from 15 residues. Trimming cost V 6 bases and J 3 bases; bases outside gene matches: 10. Germline assignment: CDR1 SQVTM and CDR2 ANQGSEA. The CDR3 reads CSVSVGGIDTGELFF. CDR3 sequence (DNA): TGCAGCGTATCGGTGGGAGGGATTGACACCGGGGAGCTGTTTTTT.

This chain's CDR3 is CASSTRRDRGTRDTEAFF. CDR3 in DNA: TGTGCCAGCAGCACGCGGCGGGACAGGGGGACTCGGGACACTGAAGCTTTCTTT. The chain combines TRBV7-2 with TRBJ1-1; 11 nucleotides line up with TRBD1. The length of the CDR3 is 18 residues. Trimming cost V 5 bases and J 3 bases; bases outside gene matches: 14. The germline V gene has CDR1 SGHTA and CDR2 FQGNSA.